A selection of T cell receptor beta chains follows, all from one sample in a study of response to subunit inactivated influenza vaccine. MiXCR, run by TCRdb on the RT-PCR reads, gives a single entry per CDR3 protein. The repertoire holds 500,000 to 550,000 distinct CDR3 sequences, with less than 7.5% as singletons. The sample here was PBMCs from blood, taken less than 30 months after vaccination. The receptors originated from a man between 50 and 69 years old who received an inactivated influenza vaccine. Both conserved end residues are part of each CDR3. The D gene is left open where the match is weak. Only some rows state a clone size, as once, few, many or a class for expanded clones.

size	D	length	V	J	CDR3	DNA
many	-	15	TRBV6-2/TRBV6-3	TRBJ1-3	CASSYPGSSGNTIYF	TGTGCCAGCAGTTACCCCGGGAGCTCTGGAAACACCATATATTTT
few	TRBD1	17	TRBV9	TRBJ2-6	CASSVGQGAGGANVLTF	TGTGCCAGCAGCGTTGGACAGGGGGCTGGAGGGGCCAACGTCCTGACTTTC
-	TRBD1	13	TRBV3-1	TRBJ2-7	CASSAGGAYEQYF	TGTGCCAGCAGCGCAGGGGGCGCGTACGAGCAGTACTTC
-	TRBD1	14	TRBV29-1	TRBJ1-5	CSVVGTDRNQPQHF	TGCAGCGTTGTGGGGACAGATCGCAATCAGCCCCAGCATTTT
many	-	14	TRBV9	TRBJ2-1	CASSVDTGRNEQFF	TGTGCCAGCAGCGTAGATACAGGTAGAAATGAGCAGTTCTTC
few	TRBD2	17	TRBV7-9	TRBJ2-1	CASSQGLTSGSYNEQFF	TGTGCCAGCAGCCAGGGGTTAACTAGCGGGAGTTACAATGAGCAGTTCTTC
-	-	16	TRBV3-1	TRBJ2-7	CASSQSDQNKAYEQYF	TGTGCCAGCAGCCAATCGGATCAGAATAAGGCCTACGAGCAGTACTTC
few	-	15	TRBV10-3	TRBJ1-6	CAISKTGDYNSPLHF	TGTGCCATCAGCAAGACAGGAGATTATAATTCACCCCTCCACTTT
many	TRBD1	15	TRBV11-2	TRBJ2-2	CASSENRGKTGELFF	TGTGCCAGCAGCGAAAACAGGGGAAAGACCGGGGAGCTGTTTTTT
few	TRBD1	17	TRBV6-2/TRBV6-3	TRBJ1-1	CASRGQFVRSMNTEAFF	TGTGCCAGCAGGGGACAGTTTGTGCGGTCCATGAACACTGAAGCTTTCTTT
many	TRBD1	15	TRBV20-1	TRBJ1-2	CSARDYRGPSYGYTF	TGCAGTGCTAGAGATTACAGGGGACCGAGCTATGGCTACACCTTC
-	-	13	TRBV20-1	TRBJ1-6	CSASYIAETPLHF	TGCAGTGCTAGCTATATTGCGGAAACACCCCTCCACTTT
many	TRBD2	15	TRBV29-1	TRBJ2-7	CSVGGVSGRSYEQYF	TGCAGCGTTGGGGGGGTTAGCGGGAGATCTTACGAGCAGTACTTC
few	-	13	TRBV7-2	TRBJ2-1	CASSQPGPNEQFF	TGTGCCAGCAGCCAACCGGGACCCAATGAGCAGTTCTTC
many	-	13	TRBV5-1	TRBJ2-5	CASSLREPETQYF	TGCGCCAGCAGCCTCCGGGAGCCGGAGACCCAGTACTTC
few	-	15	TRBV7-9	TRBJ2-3	CASSLRGIRTDTQYF	TGTGCCAGCAGCTTAAGGGGGATTCGCACAGATACGCAGTATTTT
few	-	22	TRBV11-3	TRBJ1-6	CASSLVLNIRTVGSSYNSPLHF	TGTGCCAGCAGCTTAGTCCTAAACATAAGGACAGTAGGTAGCTCCTATAATTCACCCCTCCACTTT
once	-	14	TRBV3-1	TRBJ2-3	CASSLTPSNQPQYF	TGTGCCAGCAGCCTAACTCCGAGTAATCAGCCCCAGTATTTT
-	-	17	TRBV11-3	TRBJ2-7	CASRSGFAQKDPYEQYF	TGTGCCAGCAGGTCCGGCTTTGCACAGAAAGATCCCTACGAGCAGTACTTC
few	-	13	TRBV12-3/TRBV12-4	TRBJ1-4	CASSFRGREKLFF	TGTGCCAGCAGTTTCCGGGGTCGTGAAAAACTGTTTTTT
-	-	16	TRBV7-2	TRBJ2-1	CASSPTGLSSYNEQFF	TGTGCCAGCAGCCCCACGGGACTGAGCTCCTACAATGAGCAGTTCTTC
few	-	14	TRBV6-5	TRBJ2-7	CASSYGRSTYEQYF	TGTGCCAGCAGTTACGGAAGGTCCACCTACGAGCAGTACTTC
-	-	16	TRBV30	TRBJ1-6	CAWTPSALHWNSPLHF	TGTGCCTGGACCCCTTCGGCCCTTCACTGGAATTCACCCCTCCACTTT
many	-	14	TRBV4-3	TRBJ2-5	CASSPSVGGGTQYF	TGCGCCAGCAGCCCGAGTGTGGGGGGAGGGACCCAGTACTTC
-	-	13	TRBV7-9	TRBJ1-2	CASSLGEGDGYTF	TGTGCCAGCAGCTTAGGCGAGGGGGATGGCTACACCTTC
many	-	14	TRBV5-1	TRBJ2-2	CASSDQGFTGELFF	TGCGCCAGCAGCGACCAGGGATTCACCGGGGAGCTGTTTTTT
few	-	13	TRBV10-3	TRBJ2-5	CAIGRMLQETQYF	TGTGCCATCGGAAGGATGTTACAAGAGACCCAGTACTTC
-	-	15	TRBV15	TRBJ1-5	CATSRGREYTQPQHF	TGTGCCACCAGTCGTGGCAGGGAGTATACTCAGCCCCAGCATTTT
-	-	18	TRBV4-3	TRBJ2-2	CASSQNRQSYPNTGELFF	TGCGCCAGCAGCCAAAACAGACAGAGTTATCCGAACACCGGGGAGCTGTTTTTT
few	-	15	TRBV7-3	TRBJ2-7	CASSLNPGLAYEQYF	TGTGCCAGCAGCTTAAACCCGGGACTTGCCTACGAGCAGTACTTC
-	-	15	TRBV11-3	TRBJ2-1	CASSVRAGPYNEQFF	TGTGCCAGCAGCGTCAGGGCGGGACCATACAATGAGCAGTTCTTC
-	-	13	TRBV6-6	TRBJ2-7	CASNPRVTYEQYF	TGTGCCAGCAACCCGAGGGTCACCTACGAGCAGTACTTC
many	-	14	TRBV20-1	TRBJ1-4	CSAKVGGGNEKLFF	TGCAGTGCAAAAGTTGGAGGGGGTAATGAAAAACTGTTTTTT
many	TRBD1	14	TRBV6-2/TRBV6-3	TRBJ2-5	CASSFGTGWETQYF	TGTGCCAGCAGTTTCGGGACAGGTTGGGAGACCCAGTACTTC